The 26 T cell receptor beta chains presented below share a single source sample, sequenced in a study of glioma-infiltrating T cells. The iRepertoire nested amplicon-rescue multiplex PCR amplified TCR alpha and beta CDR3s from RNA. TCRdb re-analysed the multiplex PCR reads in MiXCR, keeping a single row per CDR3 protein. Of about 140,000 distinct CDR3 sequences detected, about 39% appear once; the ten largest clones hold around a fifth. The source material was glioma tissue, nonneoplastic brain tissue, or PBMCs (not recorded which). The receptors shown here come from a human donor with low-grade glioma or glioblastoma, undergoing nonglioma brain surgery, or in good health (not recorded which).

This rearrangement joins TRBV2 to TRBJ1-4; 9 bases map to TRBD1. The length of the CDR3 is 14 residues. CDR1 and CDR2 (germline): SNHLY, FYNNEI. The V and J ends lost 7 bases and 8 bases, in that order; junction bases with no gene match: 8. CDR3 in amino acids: CASNRGQGDEKLFF. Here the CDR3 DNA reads TGTGCCAGCAACAGGGGACAGGGTGACGAAAAACTGTTTTTT.

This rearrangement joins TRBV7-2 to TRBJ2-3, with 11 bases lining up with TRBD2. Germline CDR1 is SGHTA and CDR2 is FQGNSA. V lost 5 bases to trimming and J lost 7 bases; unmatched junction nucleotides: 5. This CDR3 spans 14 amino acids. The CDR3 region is CASSVTSGINTQYF. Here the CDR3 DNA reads TGTGCCAGCAGCGTGACTAGCGGGATCAATACGCAGTATTTT.

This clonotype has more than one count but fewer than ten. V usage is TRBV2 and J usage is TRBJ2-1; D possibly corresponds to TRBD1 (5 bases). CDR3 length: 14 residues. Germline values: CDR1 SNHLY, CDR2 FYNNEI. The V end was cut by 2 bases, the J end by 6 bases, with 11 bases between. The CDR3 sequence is CASSEFRTSNEQFF. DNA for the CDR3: TGTGCCAGCAGTGAATTCCGGACAAGCAATGAGCAGTTCTTC.

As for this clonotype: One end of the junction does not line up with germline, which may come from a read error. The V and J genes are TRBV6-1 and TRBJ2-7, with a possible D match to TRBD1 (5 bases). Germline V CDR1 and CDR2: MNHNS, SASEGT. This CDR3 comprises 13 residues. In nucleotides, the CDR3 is TGTGCCAGAAGTGGCTCAGGGACCTACGAGCAGTACTTC. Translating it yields CARSGSGTYEQYF.

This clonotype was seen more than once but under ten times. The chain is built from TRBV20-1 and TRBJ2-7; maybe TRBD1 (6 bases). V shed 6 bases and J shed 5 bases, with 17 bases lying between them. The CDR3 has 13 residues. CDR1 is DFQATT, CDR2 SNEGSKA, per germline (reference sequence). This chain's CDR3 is CSARSGQNHEQYF. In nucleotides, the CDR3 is TGCAGTGCCCGATCTGGACAGAACCACGAGCAGTACTTC.

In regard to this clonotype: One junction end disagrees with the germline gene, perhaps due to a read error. In DNA form, the CDR3 reads TGTGCCCGCAGCCTCCGAGCGGGGCTCACAGATACGCAGTATTTT. Amino acid sequence: CARSLRAGLTDTQYF. The chain couples TRBV7-7 to TRBJ2-3, with 7 nucleotides matching TRBD2. The V gene's germline CDR1 is SSHAT and CDR2 FNYEAQ (reference sequence). CDR3 length: 15 residues.

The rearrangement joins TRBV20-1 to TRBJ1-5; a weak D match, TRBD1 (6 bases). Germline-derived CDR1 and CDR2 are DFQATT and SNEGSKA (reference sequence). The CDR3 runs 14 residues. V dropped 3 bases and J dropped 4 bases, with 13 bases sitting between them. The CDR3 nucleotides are TGCAGTGCTAGTCCCGTAGGGGGTAATCAGCCCCAGCATTTT. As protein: CSASPVGGNQPQHF.

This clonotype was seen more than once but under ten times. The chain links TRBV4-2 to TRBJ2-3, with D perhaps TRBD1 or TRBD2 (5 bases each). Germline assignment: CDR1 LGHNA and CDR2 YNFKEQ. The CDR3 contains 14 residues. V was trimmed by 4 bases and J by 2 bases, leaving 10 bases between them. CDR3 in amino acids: CASSPGTTTDTQYF. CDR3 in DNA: TGTGCCAGCAGCCCTGGGACGACCACAGATACGCAGTATTTT.

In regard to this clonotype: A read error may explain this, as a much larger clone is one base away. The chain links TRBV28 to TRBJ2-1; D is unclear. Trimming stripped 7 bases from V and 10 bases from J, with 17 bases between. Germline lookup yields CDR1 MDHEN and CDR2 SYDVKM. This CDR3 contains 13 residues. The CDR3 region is CASTVPSSYEQFF. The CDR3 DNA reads TGTGCCAGCACTGTTCCCAGCTCCTACGAGCAGTTCTTC.

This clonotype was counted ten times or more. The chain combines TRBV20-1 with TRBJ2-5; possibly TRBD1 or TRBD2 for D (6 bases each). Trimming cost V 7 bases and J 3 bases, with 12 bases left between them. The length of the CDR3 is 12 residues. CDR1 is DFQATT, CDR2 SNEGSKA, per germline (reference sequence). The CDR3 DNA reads TGCAGTGGTGAAGGGGGGAAAGAGACCCAGTACTTC. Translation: CSGEGGKETQYF.

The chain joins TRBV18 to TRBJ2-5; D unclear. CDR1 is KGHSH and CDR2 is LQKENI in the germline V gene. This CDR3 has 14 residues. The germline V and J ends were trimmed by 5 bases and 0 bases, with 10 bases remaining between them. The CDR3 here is CASSKQLYQETQYF. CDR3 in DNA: TGTGCCAGCTCAAAACAGCTCTACCAAGAGACCCAGTACTTC.

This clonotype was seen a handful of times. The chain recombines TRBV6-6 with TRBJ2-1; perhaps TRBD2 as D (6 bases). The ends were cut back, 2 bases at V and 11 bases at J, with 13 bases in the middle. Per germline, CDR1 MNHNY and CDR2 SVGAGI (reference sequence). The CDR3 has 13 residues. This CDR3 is CASSYLKEGQQFF. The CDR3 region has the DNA TGTGCCAGCAGTTACCTTAAGGAGGGTCAGCAGTTCTTC.

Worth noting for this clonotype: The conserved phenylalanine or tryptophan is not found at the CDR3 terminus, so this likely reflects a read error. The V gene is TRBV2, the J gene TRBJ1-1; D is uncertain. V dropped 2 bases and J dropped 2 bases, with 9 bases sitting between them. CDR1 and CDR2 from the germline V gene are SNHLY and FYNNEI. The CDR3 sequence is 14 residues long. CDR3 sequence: CASSESGGNTEAFS. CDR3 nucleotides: TGTGCCAGCAGTGAATCAGGCGGAAACACTGAAGCTTTCTCT.

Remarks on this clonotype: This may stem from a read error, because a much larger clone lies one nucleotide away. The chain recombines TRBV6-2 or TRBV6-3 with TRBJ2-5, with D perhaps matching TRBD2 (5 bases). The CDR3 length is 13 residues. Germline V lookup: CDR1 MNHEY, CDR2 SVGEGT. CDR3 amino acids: CASSRRYQEIQYF. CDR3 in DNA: TGTGCCAGCAGCCGGAGGTACCAAGAGATCCAGTACTTC.

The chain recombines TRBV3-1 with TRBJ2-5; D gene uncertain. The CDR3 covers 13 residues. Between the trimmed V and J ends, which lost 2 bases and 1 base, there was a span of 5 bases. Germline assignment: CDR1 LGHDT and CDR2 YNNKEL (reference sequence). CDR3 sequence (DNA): TGTGCCAGCAGCCAAATGGCCCAAGAGACCCAGTACTTC. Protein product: CASSQMAQETQYF.

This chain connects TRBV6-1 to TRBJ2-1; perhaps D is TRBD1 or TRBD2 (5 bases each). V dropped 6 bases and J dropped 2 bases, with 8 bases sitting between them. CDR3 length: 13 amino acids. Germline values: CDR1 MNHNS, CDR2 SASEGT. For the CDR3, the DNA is TGTGCCAGCAGATCGGGACCCTACAATGAGCAGTTCTTC. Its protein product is CASRSGPYNEQFF.

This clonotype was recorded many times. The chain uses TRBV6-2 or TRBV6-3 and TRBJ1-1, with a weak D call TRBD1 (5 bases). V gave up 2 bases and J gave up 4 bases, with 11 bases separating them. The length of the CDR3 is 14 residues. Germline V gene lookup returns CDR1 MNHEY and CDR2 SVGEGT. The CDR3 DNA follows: TGTGCCAGCAGTTACCTGGCCGGGGGCACTGAAGCTTTCTTT. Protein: CASSYLAGGTEAFF.

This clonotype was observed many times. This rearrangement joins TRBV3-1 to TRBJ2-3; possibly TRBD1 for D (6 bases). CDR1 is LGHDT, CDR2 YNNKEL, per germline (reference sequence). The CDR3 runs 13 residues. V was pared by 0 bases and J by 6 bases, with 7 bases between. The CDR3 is CASSQERGDTQYF. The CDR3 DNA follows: TGTGCCAGCAGCCAAGAGAGGGGGGATACGCAGTATTTT.

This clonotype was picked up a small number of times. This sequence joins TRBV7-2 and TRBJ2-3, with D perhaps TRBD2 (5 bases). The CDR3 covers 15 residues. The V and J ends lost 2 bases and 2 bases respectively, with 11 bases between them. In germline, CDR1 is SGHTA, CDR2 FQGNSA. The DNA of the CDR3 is TGTGCCAGCAGCTTAATACCGGGGTACACAGATACGCAGTATTTT. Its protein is CASSLIPGYTDTQYF.

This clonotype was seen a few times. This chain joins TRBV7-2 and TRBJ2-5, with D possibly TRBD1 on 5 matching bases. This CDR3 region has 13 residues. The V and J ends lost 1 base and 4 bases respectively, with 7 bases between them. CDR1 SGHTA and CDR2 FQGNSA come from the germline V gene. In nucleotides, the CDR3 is TGTGCCAGCAGCTTAGTTGGGGCAGAGACCCAGTACTTC. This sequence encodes CASSLVGAETQYF.

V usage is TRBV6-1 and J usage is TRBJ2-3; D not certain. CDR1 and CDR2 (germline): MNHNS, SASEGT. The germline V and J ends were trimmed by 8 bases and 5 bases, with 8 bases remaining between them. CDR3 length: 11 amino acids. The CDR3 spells CASQLGDTQYF. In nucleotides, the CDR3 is TGTGCCAGCCAACTGGGAGATACGCAGTATTTT.

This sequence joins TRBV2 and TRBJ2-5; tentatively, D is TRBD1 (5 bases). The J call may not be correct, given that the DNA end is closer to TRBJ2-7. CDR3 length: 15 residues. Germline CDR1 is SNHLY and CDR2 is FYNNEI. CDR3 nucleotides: TGTGCCAGCAGGGACGGGCAGGGTAGCTCCTACGAGCAGTACTTC. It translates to CASRDGQGSSYEQYF.

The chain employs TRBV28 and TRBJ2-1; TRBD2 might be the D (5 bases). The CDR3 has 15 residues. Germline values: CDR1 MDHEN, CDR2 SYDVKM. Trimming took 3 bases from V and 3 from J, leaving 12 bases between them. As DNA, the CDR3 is TGTGCCAGCAGTTTGCTGGCTAGCAGCTACAATGAGCAGTTCTTC. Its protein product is CASSLLASSYNEQFF. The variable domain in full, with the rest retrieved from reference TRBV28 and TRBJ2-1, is DVKVTQSSRYLVKRTGEKVFLECVQDMDHENMFWYRQDPGLGLRLIYFSYDVKMKEKGDIPEGYSVSREKKERFSLILESASTNQTSMYLCASSLLASSYNEQFFGPGTRLTVL.

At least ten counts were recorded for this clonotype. CDR3 DNA: TGTGCCAGCAGTTACACCGAGGGGCGGGGGGGCAATGAGCAGTTCTTC. Translating it yields CASSYTEGRGGNEQFF. The chain recombines TRBV6-2 or TRBV6-3 with TRBJ2-1; 9 bases fit TRBD2. The CDR3 sequence is 16 residues long. The V gene's germline CDR1 is MNHEY and CDR2 SVGEGT. The junction had 8 bases not matched to a gene; V was cut back by 2 bases and J by 6 bases.

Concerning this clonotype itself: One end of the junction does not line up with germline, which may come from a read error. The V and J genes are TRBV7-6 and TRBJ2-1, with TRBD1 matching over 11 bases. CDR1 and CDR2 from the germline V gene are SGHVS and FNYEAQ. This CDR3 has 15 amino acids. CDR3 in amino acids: CASSQGTGGYNEQFF. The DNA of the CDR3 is TGTGCTAGCAGCCAAGGGACAGGGGGCTACAATGAGCAGTTCTTC. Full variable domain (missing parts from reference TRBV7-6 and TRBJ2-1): GAGVSQSPRYKVTKRGQDVALRCDPISGHVSLYWYRQALGQGPEFLTYFNYEAQQDKSGLPNDRFSAERPEGSISTLTIQRTEQRDSAMYRCASSQGTGGYNEQFFGPGTRLTVL.

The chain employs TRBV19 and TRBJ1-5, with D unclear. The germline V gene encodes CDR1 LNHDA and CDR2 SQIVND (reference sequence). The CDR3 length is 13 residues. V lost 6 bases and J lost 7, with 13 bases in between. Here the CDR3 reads CASSQNPTQPQHF. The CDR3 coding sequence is TGTGCCAGTAGCCAAAATCCGACGCAGCCCCAGCATTTT. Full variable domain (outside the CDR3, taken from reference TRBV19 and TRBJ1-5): DGGITQSPKYLFRKEGQNVTLSCEQNLNHDAMYWYRQDPGQGLRLIYYSQIVNDFQKGDIAEGYSVSREKKESFPLTVTSAQKNPTAFYLCASSQNPTQPQHFGDGTRLSIL.